Listed below are T cell receptor beta chains from one sample, sequenced in a study of Graves' ophthalmopathy and Graves' hyperthyroidism. In TCRdb, the multiplex PCR reads were re-called with MiXCR into one record per CDR3 protein. The table has around 1.1 million distinct CDR3 sequences, about 36% seen once; the top ten hold 11%. Sequences were obtained from peripheral blood or thyroid tissue (not recorded which). These TCRs come from an adult man with Graves' hyperthyroidism. Both conserved end residues are part of each CDR3. Each record gives: J gene, D gene, V gene, clone size, CDR3 protein. D genes are given only for firm matches. Rows give clone size only sometimes, using once, few, many, or a class for an expanded clone.

>TRBJ2-3|.|TRBV20-1|.
CSARSLLVSTDTQYF
>TRBJ1-5|.|TRBV11-2|.
CASSPRDTRGTQHF
>TRBJ2-5|TRBD2|TRBV7-3|many
CASSLGASGGETQYF
>TRBJ2-7|.|TRBV7-8|many
CASSLRWDSLVPHEQYF
>TRBJ1-1|.|TRBV10-2|.
CASSDRGGEVDTEAFF
>TRBJ2-5|TRBD1|TRBV29-1|.
CSSRTTGSQETQYF
>TRBJ1-1|.|TRBV28|.
CASSLPGHDTEAFF
>TRBJ2-7|TRBD2|TRBV11-2|many
CASNEGGSTNEQYF
>TRBJ2-7|TRBD2|TRBV24-1|few
CATSDGSASGNSYEQYF
>TRBJ1-1|.|TRBV6-1|many
CASSLPLAALNTEAFF
>TRBJ1-3|.|TRBV25-1|many
CASSPPGTISGNTIYF
>TRBJ1-2|.|TRBV7-9|many
CASRQDIYGYTF
>TRBJ1-2|.|TRBV15|.
CATSRSLGVAGYTF
>TRBJ1-5|TRBD1|TRBV12-3/TRBV12-4|many
CAGGRDRVQPQHF
>TRBJ1-2|.|TRBV24-1|many
CATSDRGRTRGYTF
>TRBJ1-5|TRBD1|TRBV2|.
CASRYGQGFRQPQHF
>TRBJ2-2|TRBD2|TRBV7-2|.
CASSLQGLAGTGELFF
>TRBJ1-5|.|TRBV12-3/TRBV12-4|.
CASSLKAENQPQHF
>TRBJ1-2|.|TRBV7-9|few
CASSPTTGSGYTF
>TRBJ1-2|.|TRBV29-1|.
CSGLGQDNYGYTF
>TRBJ2-5|.|TRBV5-1|few
CASSKAAGKETQYF
>TRBJ2-2|.|TRBV7-3|.
CASSLRRAVAMWITGELFF
>TRBJ1-1|TRBD1|TRBV9|.
CASSVGSQGAGEAFF
>TRBJ2-2|.|TRBV9|.
CASSVGGGTGSLFF
>TRBJ1-2|.|TRBV29-1|many
CSADDSYGYTF
>TRBJ2-3|TRBD2|TRBV29-1|.
CSAGTGTRITDTQYF
>TRBJ1-3|.|TRBV20-1|.
CSAQKAGLRPENTIYF
>TRBJ1-2|TRBD1|TRBV7-9|.
CASSWTGMAGYTF
>TRBJ2-7|.|TRBV12-3/TRBV12-4|.
CASSSQEDSYEQYF
>TRBJ2-2|TRBD2|TRBV10-3|.
CAISAGGTSGRGDTGELFF
>TRBJ1-1|.|TRBV6-2/TRBV6-3|.
CASSYLGQASEAFF
>TRBJ1-6|.|TRBV12-3/TRBV12-4|many
CASSRHGPYNSPLHF
>TRBJ1-6|.|TRBV6-5|many
CASSYSPGSDLHF
>TRBJ1-1|TRBD1|TRBV9|.
CASSVETGGGETFF
>TRBJ1-1|.|TRBV29-1|.
CSVGRDWTEAFF
>TRBJ2-7|.|TRBV7-9|.
CASRTDRRGRGEQYF
>TRBJ2-5|.|TRBV7-2|.
CASSLGPGRGMAWAQYF
>TRBJ2-5|TRBD2|TRBV28|.
CASSAFVAGGYQETQYF
>TRBJ2-7|TRBD1|TRBV4-1|.
CASSQDTGAAYEQYF
>TRBJ1-4|.|TRBV6-1|.
CASSETQGF
>TRBJ1-5|.|TRBV11-2|few
CASSLGRGTNYQPQHF
>TRBJ2-7|TRBD2|TRBV7-9|few
CASSPGASGREQYF
>TRBJ2-3|.|TRBV11-1|few
CASSSRQSTDTQYF
>TRBJ2-7|TRBD2|TRBV12-3/TRBV12-4|few
CASSETGTSREQYF
>TRBJ2-7|.|TRBV14|many
CASSPEGFEQYF
>TRBJ2-7|.|TRBV7-2|few
CASSSPGLWAEQYF